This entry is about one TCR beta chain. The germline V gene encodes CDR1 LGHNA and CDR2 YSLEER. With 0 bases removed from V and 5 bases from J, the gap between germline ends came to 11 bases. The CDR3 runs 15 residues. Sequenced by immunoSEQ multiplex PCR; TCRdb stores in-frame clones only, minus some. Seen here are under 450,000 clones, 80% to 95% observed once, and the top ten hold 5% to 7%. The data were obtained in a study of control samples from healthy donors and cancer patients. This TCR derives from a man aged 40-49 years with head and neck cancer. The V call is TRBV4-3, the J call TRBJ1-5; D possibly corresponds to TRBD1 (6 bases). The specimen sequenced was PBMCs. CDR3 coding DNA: TGCGCCAGCAGCCAAGAAACAGGGCAGGATCAGCCCCAGCATTTT. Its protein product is CASSQETGQDQPQHF.